This T cell receptor beta chain was recovered during a study of T cells in Graves' hyperthyroidism and ophthalmopathy. Study-level results: Ophthalmopathy onset followed model prediction by a median about seven months.

This clonotype was observed a few times. Its antigen is undetermined. RNA transcripts provided the source from which TCR beta CDR3 regions were amplified. The primer set for the first-round RT-PCR of the TCR CDR3 was HTBI. TCRdb itself ran the multiplex PCR reads through MiXCR, one entry per CDR3 protein. The sample includes over 450,000 distinct CDR3 sequences, approximately 15% of them seen just once. Lactation, pregnancy, other autoimmune disease or uncontrolled infection excluded patients. Each diagnosis was grounded in clinical symptoms, serum thyroxine and TRAb, thyroid ultrasound, and orbital computed tomography. Input material: blood. This clonotype was obtained from a woman between 18 and 29 years old with Graves' hyperthyroidism.

The CDR3 sequence: CASSQGNAYNEQFF. CDR3 nucleotide sequence: TGTGCCAGCAGCCAAGGTAACGCGTACAATGAGCAGTTCTTC. This chain links TRBV3-1 with TRBJ2-1; D not certain. The CDR3 sequence is 14 residues long. Germline lookup yields CDR1 LGHDT and CDR2 YNNKEL (reference sequence). V lost 1 base and J 4 bases, leaving 8 bases between the germline ends.